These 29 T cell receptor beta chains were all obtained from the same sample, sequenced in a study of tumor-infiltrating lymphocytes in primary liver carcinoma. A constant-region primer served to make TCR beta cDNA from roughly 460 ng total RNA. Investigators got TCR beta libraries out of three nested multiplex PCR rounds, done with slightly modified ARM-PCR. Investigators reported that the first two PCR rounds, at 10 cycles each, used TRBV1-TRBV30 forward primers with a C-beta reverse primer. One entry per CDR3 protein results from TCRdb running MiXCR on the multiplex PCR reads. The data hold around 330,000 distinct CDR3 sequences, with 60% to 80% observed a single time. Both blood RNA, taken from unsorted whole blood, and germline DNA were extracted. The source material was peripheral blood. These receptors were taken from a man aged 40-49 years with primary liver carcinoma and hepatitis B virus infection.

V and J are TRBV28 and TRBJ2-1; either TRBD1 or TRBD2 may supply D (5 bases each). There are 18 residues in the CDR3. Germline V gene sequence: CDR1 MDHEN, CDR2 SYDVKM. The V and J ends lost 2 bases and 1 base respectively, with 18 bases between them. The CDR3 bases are TGTGCCAGCAGTTTAGTAATATCCGGGGCGCGATCCTACAATGAGCAGTTCTTC. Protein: CASSLVISGARSYNEQFF.

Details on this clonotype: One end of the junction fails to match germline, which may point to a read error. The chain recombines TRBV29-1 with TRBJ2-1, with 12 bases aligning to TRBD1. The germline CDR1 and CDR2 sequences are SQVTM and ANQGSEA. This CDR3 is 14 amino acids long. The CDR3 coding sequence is TGCGGCGTTACGGGACAGGGGGCCGACAATGAGCAGTTCTTC. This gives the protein CGVTGQGADNEQFF.

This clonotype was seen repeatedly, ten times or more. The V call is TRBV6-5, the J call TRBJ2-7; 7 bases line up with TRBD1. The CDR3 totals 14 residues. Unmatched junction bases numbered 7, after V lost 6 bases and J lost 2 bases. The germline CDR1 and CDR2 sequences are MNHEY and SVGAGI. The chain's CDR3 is CASRTRDRAYEQYF. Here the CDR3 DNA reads TGTGCCAGCAGGACACGGGACAGAGCCTACGAGCAGTACTTC.

This chain's CDR3 is CASSLVPGQGTTLHF. CDR3 coding DNA: TGTGCCAGCAGCTTGGTCCCGGGACAGGGGACCACCCTCCACTTT. The V call is TRBV5-6, the J call TRBJ1-6, with 10 nucleotides matching TRBD1. V shed 0 bases, J shed 14 bases, and the junction held 8 bases outside the gene matches. CDR1 and CDR2 from the germline V gene are SGHDT and YYEEEE. The CDR3 runs 15 residues. Based on the CDR3 plus reference TRBV5-6 and TRBJ1-6, the full variable domain is DAGVTQSPTHLIKTRGQQVTLRCSPKSGHDTVSWYQQALGQGPQFIFQYYEEEERQRGNFPDRFSGHQFPNYSSELNVNALLLGDSALYLCASSLVPGQGTTLHFGNGTRLTVT.

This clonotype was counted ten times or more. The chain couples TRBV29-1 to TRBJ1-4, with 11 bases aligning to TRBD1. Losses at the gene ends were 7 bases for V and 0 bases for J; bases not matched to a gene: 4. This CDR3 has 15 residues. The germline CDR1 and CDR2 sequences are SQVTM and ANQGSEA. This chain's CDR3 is CSAGTGGATNEKLFF. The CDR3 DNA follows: TGCAGCGCTGGGACAGGGGGTGCAACTAATGAAAAACTGTTTTTT.

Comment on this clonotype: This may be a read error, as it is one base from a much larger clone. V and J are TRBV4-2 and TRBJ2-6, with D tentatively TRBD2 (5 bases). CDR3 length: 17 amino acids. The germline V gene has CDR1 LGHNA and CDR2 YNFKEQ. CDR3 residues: CAGSQGGTSSGANVLTF. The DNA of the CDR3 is TGTGCCGGCAGCCAAGGAGGTACGAGCTCTGGGGCCAACGTCCTGACTTTC.

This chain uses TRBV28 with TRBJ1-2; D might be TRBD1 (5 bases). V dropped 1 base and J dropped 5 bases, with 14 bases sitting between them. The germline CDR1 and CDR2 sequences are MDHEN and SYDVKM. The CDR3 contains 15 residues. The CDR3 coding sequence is TGTGCCAGCAGTTTATTAGTACAGGCGCTTTATGGCTACACCTTC. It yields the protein CASSLLVQALYGYTF.

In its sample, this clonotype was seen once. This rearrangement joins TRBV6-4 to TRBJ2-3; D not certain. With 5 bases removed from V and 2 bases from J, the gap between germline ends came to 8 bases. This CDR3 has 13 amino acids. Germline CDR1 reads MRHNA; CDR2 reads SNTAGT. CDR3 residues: CASSKQITDTQYF. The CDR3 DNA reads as TGTGCCAGCAGTAAGCAGATCACAGATACGCAGTATTTT.

The CDR3 reads CTIWKTNTEAFF. The CDR3 DNA is TGCACAATTTGGAAAACCAACACTGAAGCTTTCTTT. V usage is TRBV20-1 and J usage is TRBJ1-1; D is unclear. The CDR3 sequence is 12 residues long. Germline V lookup: CDR1 DFQATT, CDR2 SNEGSKA (reference sequence).

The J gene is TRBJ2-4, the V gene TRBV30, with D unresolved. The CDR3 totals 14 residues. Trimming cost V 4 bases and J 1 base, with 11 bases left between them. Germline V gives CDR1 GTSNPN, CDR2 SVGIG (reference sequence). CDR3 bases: TGTGCCTGGAAACTTCTATCCGCCAAAAACATTCAGTACTTC. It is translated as CAWKLLSAKNIQYF.

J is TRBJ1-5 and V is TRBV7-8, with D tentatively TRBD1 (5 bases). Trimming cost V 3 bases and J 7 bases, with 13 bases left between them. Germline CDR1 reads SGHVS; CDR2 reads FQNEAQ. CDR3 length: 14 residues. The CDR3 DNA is TGTGCCAGCAGCTTCCCGGGGGATGGACAGCCCCAGCATTTT. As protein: CASSFPGDGQPQHF.

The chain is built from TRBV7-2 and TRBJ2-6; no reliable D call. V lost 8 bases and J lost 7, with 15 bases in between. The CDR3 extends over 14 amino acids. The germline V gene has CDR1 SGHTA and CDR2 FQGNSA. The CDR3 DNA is TGTGCCAGCTCAGGCCTGTTGGGCGCCAACGTCCTGACTTTC. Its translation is CASSGLLGANVLTF.

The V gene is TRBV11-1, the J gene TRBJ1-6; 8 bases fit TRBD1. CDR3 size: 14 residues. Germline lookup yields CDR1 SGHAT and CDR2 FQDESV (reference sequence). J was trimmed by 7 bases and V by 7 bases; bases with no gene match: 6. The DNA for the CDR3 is TGTGCCAGCAACGCTCGGACAGGGAATTCACCCCTCCACTTT. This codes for CASNARTGNSPLHF.

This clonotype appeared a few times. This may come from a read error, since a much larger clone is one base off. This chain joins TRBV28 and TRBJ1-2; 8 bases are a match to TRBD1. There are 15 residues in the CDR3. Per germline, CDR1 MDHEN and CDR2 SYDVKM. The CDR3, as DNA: TGTGTCACGCCGCCGGAGTCAGGGGGCAACTATGGCTACACCTTC. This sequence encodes CVTPPESGGNYGYTF.

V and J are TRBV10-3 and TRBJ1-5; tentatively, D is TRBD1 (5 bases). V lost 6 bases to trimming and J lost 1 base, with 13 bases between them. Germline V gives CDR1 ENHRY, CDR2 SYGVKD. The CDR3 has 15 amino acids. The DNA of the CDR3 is TGTGCCATCAGCCTGGGGGACCTAAGCAATCAGCCCCAGCATTTT. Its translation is CAISLGDLSNQPQHF.

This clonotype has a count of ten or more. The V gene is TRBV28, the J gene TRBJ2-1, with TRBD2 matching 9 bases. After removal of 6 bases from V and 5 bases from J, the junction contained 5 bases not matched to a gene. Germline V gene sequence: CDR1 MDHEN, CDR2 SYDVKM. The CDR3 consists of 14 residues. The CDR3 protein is CASSRAGGHNEQFF. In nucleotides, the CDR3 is TGTGCCAGCAGCCGTGCGGGAGGGCACAATGAGCAGTTCTTC.

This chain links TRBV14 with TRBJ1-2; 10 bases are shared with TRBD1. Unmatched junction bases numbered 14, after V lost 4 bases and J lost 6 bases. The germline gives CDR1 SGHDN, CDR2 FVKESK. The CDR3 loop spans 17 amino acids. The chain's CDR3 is CASSRWDRGDFQHGYTF. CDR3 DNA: TGTGCCAGCAGCCGGTGGGACAGGGGAGACTTCCAGCATGGCTACACCTTC.

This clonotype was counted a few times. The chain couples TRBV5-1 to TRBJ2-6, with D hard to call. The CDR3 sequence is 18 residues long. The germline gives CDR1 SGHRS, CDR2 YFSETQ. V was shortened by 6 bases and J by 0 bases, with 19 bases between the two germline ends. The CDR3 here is CASTRDLGSLSGANVLTF. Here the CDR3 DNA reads TGCGCCAGCACCCGAGATTTAGGGTCCCTCTCTGGGGCCAACGTCCTGACTTTC.

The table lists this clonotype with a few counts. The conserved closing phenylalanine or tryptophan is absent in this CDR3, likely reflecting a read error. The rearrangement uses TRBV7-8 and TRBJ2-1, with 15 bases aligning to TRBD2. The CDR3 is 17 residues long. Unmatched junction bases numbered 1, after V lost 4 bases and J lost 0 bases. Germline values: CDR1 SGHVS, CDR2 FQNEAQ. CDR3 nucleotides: TGTGCCAGCAGCTCGGGACTAGCGGGAGGCTCCTACAATGAGCAGTTCCTC. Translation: CASSSGLAGGSYNEQFL.

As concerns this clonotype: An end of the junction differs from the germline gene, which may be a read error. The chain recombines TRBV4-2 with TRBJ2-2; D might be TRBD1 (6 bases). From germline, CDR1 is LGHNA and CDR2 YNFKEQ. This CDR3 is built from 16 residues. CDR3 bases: TGTGCCAGCAGCCATGATGATGGCAGGGGCACCGGGGAACTGTTTTTT. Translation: CASSHDDGRGTGELFF.

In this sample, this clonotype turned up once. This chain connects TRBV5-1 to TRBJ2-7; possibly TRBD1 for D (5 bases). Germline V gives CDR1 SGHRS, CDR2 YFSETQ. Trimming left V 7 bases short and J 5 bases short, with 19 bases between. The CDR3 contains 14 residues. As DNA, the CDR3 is TGCGCCAGCCGCCTGGACGGGCAGGGCGACGAGCAGTACTTC. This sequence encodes CASRLDGQGDEQYF.

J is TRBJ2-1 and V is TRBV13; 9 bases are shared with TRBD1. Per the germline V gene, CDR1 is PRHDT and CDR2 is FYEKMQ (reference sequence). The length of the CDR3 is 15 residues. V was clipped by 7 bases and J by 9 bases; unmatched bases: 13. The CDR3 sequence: CASNIRPPTGGEQFF. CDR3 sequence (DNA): TGTGCCAGCAACATCCGCCCCCCGACAGGGGGTGAGCAGTTCTTC.

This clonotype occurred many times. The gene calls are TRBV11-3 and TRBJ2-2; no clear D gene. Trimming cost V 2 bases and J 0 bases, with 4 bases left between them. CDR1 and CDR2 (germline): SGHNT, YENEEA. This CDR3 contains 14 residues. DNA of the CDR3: TGTGCCAGCAGCTTAAAGGCGAACACCGGGGAGCTGTTTTTT. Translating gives CASSLKANTGELFF.

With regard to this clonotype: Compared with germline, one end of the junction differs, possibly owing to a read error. This CDR3 is CASSQGTNFDERFF. The CDR3 DNA reads TGCGCCAGCAGCCAAGGGACCAATTTCGATGAGCGGTTCTTC. The V and J genes are TRBV4-3 and TRBJ2-1; unclear D gene. The germline V gene has CDR1 LGHNA and CDR2 YSLEER. This CDR3 is 14 amino acids long.

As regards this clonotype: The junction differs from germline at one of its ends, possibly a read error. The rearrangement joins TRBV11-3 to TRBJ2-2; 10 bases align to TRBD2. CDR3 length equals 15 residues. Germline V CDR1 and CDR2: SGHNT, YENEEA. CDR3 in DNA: TGTGTCAGCAACTTAGGACTAGCGGACACCGGGGAGCTGTTTTTT. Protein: CVSNLGLADTGELFF.

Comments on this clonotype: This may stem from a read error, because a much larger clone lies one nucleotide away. Written as DNA, the CDR3 is TGTACCAGCAGTTACTCTCTTCAGGGGCAGGAGGCTTTCTTT. The encoded protein is CTSSYSLQGQEAFF. The rearrangement uses TRBV6-5 and TRBJ1-1; possibly TRBD1 for D (6 bases). In germline, CDR1 is MNHEY, CDR2 SVGAGI. The length of the CDR3 is 14 residues.

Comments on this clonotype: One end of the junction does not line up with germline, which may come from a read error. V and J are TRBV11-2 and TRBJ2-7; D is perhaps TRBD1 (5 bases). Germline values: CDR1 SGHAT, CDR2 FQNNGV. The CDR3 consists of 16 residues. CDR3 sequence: CVSSLDRGTVSYEQYF. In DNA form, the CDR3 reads TGTGTCAGCAGCTTAGATAGGGGCACTGTCTCCTACGAGCAGTACTTC.

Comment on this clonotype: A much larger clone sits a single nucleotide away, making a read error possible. The CDR3 bases are TGTGCCTGCAGTGAAGAGGAGGACGGGAGGGAAGATACGCAGTATTTT. Its protein is CACSEEEDGREDTQYF. The chain recombines TRBV6-1 with TRBJ2-3, with 8 bases identical to TRBD2. CDR3 size: 16 residues. From germline, CDR1 is MNHNS and CDR2 SASEGT.

The CDR3 loop is CASSPRPSNTGELFF. The DNA for the CDR3 is TGCGCCAGCAGCCCCCGGCCCTCGAACACCGGGGAGCTGTTTTTT. This chain connects TRBV5-1 to TRBJ2-2, with D uncertain. The CDR3 loop spans 15 amino acids. CDR1 SGHRS and CDR2 YFSETQ come from the germline V gene. Deletions cut 4 bases from V and 0 bases from J, with 10 bases between.